This entry concerns a single TCR beta chain. CDR1 is MNHEY and CDR2 is SVGAGI in the germline V gene. The CDR3 runs 13 residues. V lost 6 bases, J lost 4 bases, and 12 bases lay in between. These data originate in a study of blood T cell repertoires in COVID-19. Whole-study context: Both acute and convalescent COVID-19 samples were obtained from the United States, Italy and Spain. Nucleic acid was either cDNA or gDNA, and it came from T cells, B-cell-depleted T cells, or PBMCs.

Under the authors' procedure: Amplified reference gene primers provided the basis for estimating nucleated cell counts. The protocol was immunoSEQ multiplex PCR, while the TCRdb copy is restricted to in-frame clones and leaves out a portion. The V and J calls and the clone size are those of that table, but D and trimming were determined from the DNA. This table holds over 100,000 clones, roughly 85% found once. V is TRBV6-5 and J is TRBJ1-1; possible D gene TRBD1, 5 bases. Sequences were obtained from peripheral blood. The receptor comes from a man aged 40-50 years with acute or convalescent COVID-19. In DNA, the CDR3 is TGTGCCAGCAGCCCCAGGGTTGTCACTGAAGCTTTCTTT. It translates to CASSPRVVTEAFF.